Detailed here is one T cell receptor (beta chain). The antigen it recognizes is unknown. Per-base qualities were not stored, and no clone one base away is much larger. These data come from a study of cytomegalovirus exposure and HLA in healthy donors (dated by TCRdb to about 2017). Background on the whole study: In an earlier analysis of some 550 of the donors, 276 Gb of sequence data and 117 million unique TCR beta sequences from 180 million or so T cells were reported. Class I and class II HLA loci were covered by the typing at four-digit resolution. Alongside the repertoire data, information on donor age, sex, ethnicity and CMV serostatus was compiled. A later genetic analysis used genome-wide SNP genotypes for 398 of the 666 donors, treating that subset as a discovery cohort. Every discovery cohort repertoire had been produced on one sequencing platform. Roughly 320 gigabases of sequencing data and around 80 million unique TCR sequences made up an early release that covered nearly 650 HLA-typed donors. The aim of the study was to test whether cataloging public T cell receptors could identify signatures of past pathogen exposure. Among 300 to 500 genotyped donors of the cohort, an average of roughly 230,000 unique TCR beta nucleotide sequences was sequenced per donor, of which about 19% were non-productive. Of the 398 genotyped donors, 65% to 90% fell in the genetic ancestry cluster associated with self-reported Caucasian donors. About five DR-DQ haplotypes were treated as single units for association and clustering because of strong linkage in the cohort. In an earlier analysis of 500 to 650 of the donors, high-throughput TCR beta sequencing was used to judge whether each TCR beta V gene segment behaved as functional or pseudogenic. High-throughput TCR immunosequencing, statistical association of individual TCRs with disease status, and machine learning were combined to predict cytomegalovirus infection status. Typing coverage varied by locus: 629-630 donors for A, B, C, DRB1 and DQB1; around 560 for DQA1; more than 600 for DPA1; fewer than 480 for DPB1. The T cell repertoires of 666 subjects were profiled by immunosequencing and related to cytomegalovirus serostatus. Rather than drawing on any new phenotypic data, the later analysis identified candidate immune exposures from TCR beta sequences and the way those sequences occurred across donors. In a later analysis, previously published TCR beta repertoires from about 640 donors were re-analyzed and high-resolution HLA genotyping was added so that TCR occurrence patterns could be studied. In addition to the first cohort of 666 subjects, a separate validation cohort of 130 or so different subjects was used. The full study reports these points: Some IMGT-functional V segments, including TRBV6-2 and TRBV6-3, could not be told apart with the 87-base-pair reads, so those segments were excluded. A cluster of highly shared sequence variants was judged likely to be a technical artifact of the sequencing pipeline. The authors suggested that the approach could potentially be generalized to other disease states and immunological phenotypes. According to a later analysis, parvovirus B19, influenza, CMV and Epstein-Barr virus appeared linked to several top co-occurrence clusters. A later genetic analysis reported fewer N-insertions in productive TCRs among donors in an Asian-associated ancestry cluster than the approximately 700-donor mean. Linkage disequilibrium might explain the correlated functional status among segregating V segments, but an unknown experimental factor could not be excluded. A later analysis found that most CMV-associated TCR beta chains appeared HLA-restricted, with HLA associations seemingly driven largely by CMV exposure. Because counts were too low, roughly 16 rarely observed V segments, including chromosome 9 orphons, were left out of the earlier analysis of a few hundred of the donors. A further reported finding was that TCR beta sequences accurately predicted the HLA-A and HLA-B alleles for most subjects in the first cohort. This cohort had only TCR beta chains sequenced, and the lack of alpha or paired-chain data limited which features could be detected. Strong co-occurrence of HLA alleles, especially DR and DQ, made assigning TCR associations to individual alleles difficult. Sequencing depth was assumed to be roughly uniform across donors in the presence/absence analyses, though that assumption may not hold. Broadly in line with IMGT annotations, most TCR beta V segments showed up in productive rearrangements about 87% or about 30% of the time in an earlier analysis of around 550 of the donors. The only immune exposure information available for the cohort was CMV serostatus. According to a later analysis, TCR association rates differed among HLA loci, with DRB1 alleles showing the most associated TCRs and HLA-C alleles showing the fewest. The classifier was reported to diagnose cytomegalovirus status with high specificity and sensitivity in both the original cohort and the validation cohort. A later genetic analysis associated a missense DCLRE1C variant with V-gene and J-gene trimming of TCR beta chains, and an independent cohort replicated the association. In vitro tests confirmed that a few of the cytomegalovirus-associated TCR beta chains recognize cytomegalovirus antigens. Most TCR sequences were observed very rarely across donors, whereas some public TCRs were present in many individuals. A total of about 150 TCR beta chains were listed by the study as associated with cytomegalovirus. Because HLA typing was missing for some donors at each locus, association tests included only the typed subset. Compared with equally common non-associated chains, HLA-associated TCR beta chains in a later analysis were more clonally expanded and had lower generation probabilities. At a false discovery rate of 0.05, a later analysis linked about 16,000 TCR beta sequences to specific HLA alleles.

Reading from cysteine to phenylalanine, the CDR3 counts 13 amino acids. Solely the CDR3 DNA is kept, with 39 bases framed from the first base. The germline V gene gives CDR1 as SGDLS and CDR2 as YYNGEE. Trimming removed 4 bases from V and 9 bases from J, leaving 14 bases between the germline ends. In total, 630 or so healthy bone marrow donors made up the cohort. At the time of sampling, every cohort member was nominally healthy, though immune exposures that went unrecorded were likely present. The donor tested CMV seropositive, placing the donor among the 290 or so seropositive members of the cohort. A peripheral blood sample was collected from each donor, and TCR beta sequencing was performed on peripheral blood mononuclear cells. Genomic DNA was extracted from the blood cell samples with the Qiagen DNeasy Blood Extraction Kit. The receptor library was made with the immunoSEQ multiplex PCR assay. A mixture of 60 forward primers for TCR Vbeta segments and 13 reverse primers for TCR Jbeta segments was used in the multiplex PCR. Amplification of the CDR3 region of rearranged TCR beta genes was performed with a multiplex PCR assay on genomic DNA. The amplified TCR beta libraries were sequenced on the Illumina HiSeq System as 87-base-pair reads. Per the original workflow: A later analysis tallied tens of millions of unique TCR beta chains across the 660 or so repertoires, and roughly 11 million of those chains were shared by two or more donors. To remove PCR and sequencing errors, raw reads were error-corrected and collapsed into unique sequences using a nearest-neighbor algorithm that merged closely related sequences. V, D and J gene segments were assigned by aligning CDR3 sequences to IMGT reference sequences. Each retained sequence needed at least a six-nucleotide match to both a V gene segment and a J gene segment. Rearrangements were called productive when the CDR3 lacked stop codons and stayed in frame with V and J; all others were non-productive. Following IMGT convention, CDR3 was defined as the stretch from the second conserved V-encoded cysteine to the conserved J-encoded phenylalanine. Sequences without an unambiguous match to a single V gene segment were excluded from the earlier analysis of approximately 560 of the donors. In an earlier analysis of 587 of the donors, a V segment was called functional when productive rearrangements were above 56.7%, and segregating when the standard deviation between donors exceeded 5%. A statistical classification framework was built for diagnosing cytomegalovirus status from the catalog of TCR beta chain sequences. A later analysis assigned V and J genes by comparing TCR nucleotide sequences with IMGT/GENE-DB human TR gene sequences. A later analysis assigned CDR3 sequences and most-parsimonious VDJ recombination scenarios with the TCRdist pipeline. In a later analysis, every TCR beta chain was defined by the combination of its CDR3 amino acid sequence and its V-gene family, and reads without a unique V-gene family were dropped. To address suspected cross-contamination and a sequencing artifact, a later analysis removed around 600 highly shared, low-generation-probability nucleotide sequences. In a later analysis, a clonal expansion index for each public chain was calculated from normalized within-repertoire ranks of inferred template counts. A later analysis computed generation probabilities with a VDJ recombination model fitted to out-of-frame rearrangements, and checked the results against IGoR. In a later analysis, hypergeometric tests were used to score TCR-TCR, TCR-HLA and TCR-CMV co-occurrence, with a repertoire-size bias correction applied to TCR pairs. In a later analysis, false discovery rates were estimated by permuting HLA or CMV assignments 20 times. In a later analysis, co-occurring TCRs were grouped with DBSCAN, and TCRdist sequence similarity was added when clustering was performed within HLA-allele-positive subsets. For co-occurrence clustering, repertoires with fewer than 30,000 or more than 120,000 public chains were excluded, along with roughly 5 repertoires with anomalous nucleotide sharing. Not all clones reach the TCRdb copy of this immuneACCESS table, which keeps in-frame sequences only. Checked studies attribute under half of the gap to unresolved V genes and leave the rest unexplained. The DNA gave D and trimming, while V, J and clone size come from that table. The sample yields 150,000 to 200,000 clones; around four fifths were counted once. The ten top clones hold roughly 10% of the sample.

The TCR sequence derives from a man between 18 and 35 years old in good health and CMV-seropositive. The sample consisted of PBMCs. This chain joins TRBV9 to TRBJ2-1, and TRBD1 may be the D gene, going by 5 matching bases. Read as DNA, the sequence is TGTGCCAGCAGCCTAGACAGTTCTCGTGAGCAGTTCTTC. It is translated as CASSLDSSREQFF.